The text below deals with one T cell receptor (beta chain). In the authors' methods: Reference gene primer amplification yielded estimated nucleated cell counts. The method was immunoSEQ multiplex PCR; TCRdb's version includes in-frame clones alone and lacks a portion of them. D and trimming come from the DNA, and the V and J calls and clone size come from that table. The repertoire includes roughly 66,000 clones, about 90% of them detected once, and around 6.7% sits in the top ten. The data derive from a study of blood T cell repertoires in COVID-19. Turning to the study itself: The United States, Italy and Spain provided the acute and convalescent COVID-19 samples.

The TCR was taken from a human donor in a cohort sampled during active COVID-19. Sequences were obtained from peripheral blood.

CDR3 DNA: TGTGCCAGCAGCTTAGTAGCGGGGTCGGCTGAAGCTTTCTTT. Its translation: CASSLVAGSAEAFF. This sequence joins TRBV7-9 and TRBJ1-1; D remains unclear. The V end lost 1 base, the J end lost 6 bases, and 12 bases lay between the germline ends. This CDR3 has 14 amino acids. Germline V gene lookup returns CDR1 SEHNR and CDR2 FQNEAQ (reference sequence).